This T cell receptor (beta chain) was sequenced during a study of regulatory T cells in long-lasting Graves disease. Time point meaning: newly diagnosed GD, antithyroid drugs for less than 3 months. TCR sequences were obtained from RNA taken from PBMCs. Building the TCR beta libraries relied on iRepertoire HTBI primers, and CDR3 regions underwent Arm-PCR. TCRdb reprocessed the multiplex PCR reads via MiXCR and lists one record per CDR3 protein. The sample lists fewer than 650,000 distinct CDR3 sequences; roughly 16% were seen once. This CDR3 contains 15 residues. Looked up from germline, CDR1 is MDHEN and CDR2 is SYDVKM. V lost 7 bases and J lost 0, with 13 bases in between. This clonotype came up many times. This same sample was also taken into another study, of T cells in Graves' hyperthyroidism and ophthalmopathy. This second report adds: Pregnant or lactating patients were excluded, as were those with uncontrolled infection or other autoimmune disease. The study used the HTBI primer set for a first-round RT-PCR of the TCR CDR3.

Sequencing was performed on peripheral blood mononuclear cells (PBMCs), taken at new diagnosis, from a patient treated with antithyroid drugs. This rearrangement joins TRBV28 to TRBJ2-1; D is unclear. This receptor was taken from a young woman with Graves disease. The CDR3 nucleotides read TGTGCCAGCACCTCCGGGTCAAGCTCCTACAATGAGCAGTTCTTC. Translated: CASTSGSSSYNEQFF.